The 12 T cell receptor beta chains reported below all come from one sample, sequenced in a study of CD8 T cells in ankylosing spondylitis. TCRdb re-analysed the 5' RACE reads in MiXCR, keeping a single row per CDR3 protein. The sample includes more than 150,000 distinct CDR3 sequences, over 15% of them seen just once. Sequenced material: blood, either unsorted or a sorted T cell fraction (not recorded which). The receptors derive from a male donor between 5 and 35 years old with ankylosing spondylitis or in good health (not recorded which).

This chain links TRBV12-5 with TRBJ2-1, with TRBD2 matching over 11 bases. CDR3 length equals 16 residues. CDR1 is LGHNT, CDR2 FRNRAP, per germline. V was clipped by 5 bases and J by 7 bases; unmatched bases: 10. The chain's CDR3 is CASGKPLAGGQNEQFF. CDR3 coding DNA: TGTGCTAGTGGTAAGCCCCTAGCGGGAGGACAAAATGAGCAGTTCTTC.

This clonotype was recorded many times. The J gene is TRBJ2-1, the V gene TRBV29-1, with no clear D. Per germline, CDR1 SQVTM and CDR2 ANQGSEA. Trimming shortened V by 5 bases and J by 0 bases, and 23 bases separated the two germline ends. The CDR3 is made up of 18 amino acids. DNA of the CDR3: TGCAGCGTTAAGATCCGATCGGCTGGCCAGAGCTCCTACAATGAGCAGTTCTTC. Its protein is CSVKIRSAGQSSYNEQFF.

This clonotype appeared many times. V usage is TRBV2 and J usage is TRBJ1-2; no clear D gene. Trimming stripped 3 bases from V and 6 bases from J, with 11 bases between. The CDR3 consists of 13 residues. Germline-derived CDR1 and CDR2 are SNHLY and FYNNEI. The CDR3 sequence is CASSESFEHGYTF. CDR3 bases: TGTGCCAGCAGTGAGAGTTTCGAACATGGCTACACCTTC.

This clonotype was seen ten or more times. The V gene is TRBV2, the J gene TRBJ2-5; unclear D gene. The CDR3 sequence is 16 residues long. Germline V lookup: CDR1 SNHLY, CDR2 FYNNEI. Deletions cut 1 base from V and 1 base from J, with 13 bases between. CDR3 in DNA: TGTGCCAGCAGTGAAGGCGACTGGAGTAGCCAAGAGACCCAGTACTTC. This encodes CASSEGDWSSQETQYF. Supplemented by reference TRBV2 and TRBJ2-5, the full variable domain reads EPEVTQTPSHQVTQMGQEVILRCVPISNHLYFYWYRQILGQKVEFLVSFYNNEISEKSEIFDDQFSVERPDGSNFTLKIRSTKLEDSAMYFCASSEGDWSSQETQYFGPGTRLLVL.

The CDR3 DNA sequence: TGTGCCATGGGACTAGCGGTGAACACCGGGGAGCTGTTTTTT. It codes for CAMGLAVNTGELFF. The chain has TRBV7-2 and TRBJ2-2; 11 nucleotides align to TRBD2. The CDR3 is 14 amino acids. Germline CDR1 reads SGHTA; CDR2 reads FQGNSA. V lost 10 bases, J lost 1 base, and 2 bases stayed unmatched.

This rearrangement joins TRBV11-3 to TRBJ2-2; 7 bases map to TRBD2. Germline V gene data show CDR1 as SGHNT and CDR2 as YENEEA. The J segment lost 7 bases and the V segment lost 8 bases, leaving 10 bases of the junction unmatched. The CDR3 spans 14 residues. The CDR3 DNA reads TGTGCCAGCGGTCGGCGGGAGACCGGCGGGGAGCTGTTTTTT. It specifies CASGRRETGGELFF.

This clonotype was counted many times. The chain combines TRBV13 with TRBJ1-2; TRBD1 aligns across 9 bases. The CDR3 is 13 amino acids. The V and J ends lost 6 bases and 7 bases, in that order; junction bases with no gene match: 6. Germline lookup yields CDR1 PRHDT and CDR2 FYEKMQ (reference sequence). The CDR3 nucleotides read TGTGCCAGCAGTCGAGGGACAGGGTTTGGCTACACCTTC. Translation: CASSRGTGFGYTF.

A word on this clonotype: One junction end does not reproduce the germline sequence, and a read error may be involved. The chain combines TRBV5-1 with TRBJ1-2, with 7 bases matching TRBD1. Germline assignment: CDR1 SGHRS and CDR2 YFSETQ. The CDR3 contains 16 residues. This chain's CDR3 is CASSLVGQRDVSGYTF. The CDR3 DNA is TGCGCCAGCAGCTTGGTGGGACAGCGGGATGTGAGTGGCTACACTTTC. Full variable domain (outside the CDR3, taken from reference TRBV5-1 and TRBJ1-2): KAGVTQTPRYLIKTRGQQVTLSCSPISGHRSVSWYQQTPGQGLQFLFEYFSETQRNKGNFPGRFSGRQFSNSRSEMNVSTLELGDSALYLCASSLVGQRDVSGYTFGSGTRLTVV.

At least ten counts were recorded for this clonotype. V usage is TRBV29-1 and J usage is TRBJ2-1; no clear D gene. The CDR3 consists of 15 residues. Germline assignment: CDR1 SQVTM and CDR2 ANQGSEA. V was shortened by 6 bases and J by 8 bases, with 23 bases between the two germline ends. CDR3 sequence: CSVRTSWAPGDEQFF. The CDR3 DNA sequence: TGCAGCGTGCGAACGTCATGGGCGCCGGGCGATGAGCAGTTCTTC.

This clonotype was recorded many times. The genes are TRBV5-4 and TRBJ2-1, with 12 bases aligning to TRBD2. The ends lost 6 bases at V and 5 bases at J; junction bases unmatched: 3. The CDR3 is 14 amino acids. Germline loops: CDR1 SGHNT, CDR2 YYREEE (reference sequence). The CDR3 DNA follows: TGTGCCAGCAACAGACTAGCGGGAGACAATGAGCAGTTCTTC. This sequence encodes CASNRLAGDNEQFF.

Many counts were recorded for this clonotype. This CDR3 is CASSPLAGENNEQFF. The DNA for the CDR3 is TGCGCCAGCAGTCCCCTAGCGGGAGAGAACAATGAGCAGTTCTTC. The rearrangement joins TRBV10-1 to TRBJ2-1, with 10 bases matching TRBD2. Germline CDR1 is WNHNN and CDR2 is SYGVQD (reference sequence). The ends lost 5 bases at V and 5 bases at J; junction bases unmatched: 6. The CDR3 is 15 residues long.

This clonotype was counted at least ten times. The chain couples TRBV11-2 to TRBJ2-3; D is ambiguous. The CDR3 consists of 13 residues. Germline V gene sequence: CDR1 SGHAT, CDR2 FQNNGV. The germline V and J ends were trimmed by 2 bases and 6 bases, with 9 bases remaining between them. This chain's CDR3 is CASSLTTRDTQYF. The CDR3 DNA is TGTGCCAGCAGCTTAACCACCAGGGATACGCAGTATTTT.